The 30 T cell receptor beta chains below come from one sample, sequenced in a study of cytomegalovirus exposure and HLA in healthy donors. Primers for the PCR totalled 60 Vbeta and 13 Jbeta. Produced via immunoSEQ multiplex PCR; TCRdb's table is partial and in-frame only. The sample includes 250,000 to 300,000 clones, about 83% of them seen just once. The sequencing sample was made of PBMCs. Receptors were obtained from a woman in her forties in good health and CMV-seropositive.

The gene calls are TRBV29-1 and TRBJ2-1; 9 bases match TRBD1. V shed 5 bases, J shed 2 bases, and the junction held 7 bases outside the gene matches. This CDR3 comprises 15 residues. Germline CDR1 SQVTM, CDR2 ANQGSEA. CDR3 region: CSVRTGEQPYNEQFF. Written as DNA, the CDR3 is TGCAGCGTTAGGACAGGGGAACAACCCTACAATGAGCAGTTCTTC.

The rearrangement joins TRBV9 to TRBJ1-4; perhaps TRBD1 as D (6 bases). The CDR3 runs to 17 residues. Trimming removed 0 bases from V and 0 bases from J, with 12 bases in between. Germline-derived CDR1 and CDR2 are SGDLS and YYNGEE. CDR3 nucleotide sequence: TGTGCCAGCAGCGTAGGCGATAAGGGGGCAACTAATGAAAAACTGTTTTTT. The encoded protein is CASSVGDKGATNEKLFF.

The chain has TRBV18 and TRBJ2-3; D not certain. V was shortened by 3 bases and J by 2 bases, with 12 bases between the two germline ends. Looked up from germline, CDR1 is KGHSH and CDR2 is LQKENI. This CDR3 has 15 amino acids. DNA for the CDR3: TGTGCCAGCTCACCCTTGGCTGTTACCACAGATACGCAGTATTTT. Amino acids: CASSPLAVTTDTQYF.

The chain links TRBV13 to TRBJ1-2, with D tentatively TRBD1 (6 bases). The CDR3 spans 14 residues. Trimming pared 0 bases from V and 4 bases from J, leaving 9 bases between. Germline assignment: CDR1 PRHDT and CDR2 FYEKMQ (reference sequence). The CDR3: CASSLGQGPYGYTF. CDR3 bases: TGTGCCAGCAGCTTAGGACAGGGTCCCTATGGCTACACCTTC. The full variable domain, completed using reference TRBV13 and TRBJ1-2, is AAGVIQSPRHLIKEKRETATLKCYPIPRHDTVYWYQQGPGQDPQFLISFYEKMQSDKGSIPDRFSAQQFSDYHSELNMSSLELGDSALYFCASSLGQGPYGYTFGSGTRLTVV.

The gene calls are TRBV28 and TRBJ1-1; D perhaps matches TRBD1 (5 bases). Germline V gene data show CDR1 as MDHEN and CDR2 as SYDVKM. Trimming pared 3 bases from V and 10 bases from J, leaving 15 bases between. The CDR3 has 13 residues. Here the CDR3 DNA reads TGTGCCAGCAGTTTTGGGGGAGGTGTTTCAGCTTTCTTT. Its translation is CASSFGGGVSAFF.

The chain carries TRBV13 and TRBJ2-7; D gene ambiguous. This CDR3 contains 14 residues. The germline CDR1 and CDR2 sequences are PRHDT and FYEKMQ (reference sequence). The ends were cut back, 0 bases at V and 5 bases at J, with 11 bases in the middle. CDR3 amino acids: CASSLGTPRDEQYF. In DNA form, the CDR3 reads TGTGCCAGCAGCTTAGGGACCCCTCGGGACGAGCAGTACTTC.

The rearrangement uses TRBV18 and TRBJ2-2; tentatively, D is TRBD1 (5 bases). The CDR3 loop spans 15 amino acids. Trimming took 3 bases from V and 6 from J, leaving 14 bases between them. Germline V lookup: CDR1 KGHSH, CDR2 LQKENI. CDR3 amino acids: CASSPSAGIPGELFF. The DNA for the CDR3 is TGTGCCAGCTCACCGTCGGCAGGGATCCCCGGGGAGCTGTTTTTT.

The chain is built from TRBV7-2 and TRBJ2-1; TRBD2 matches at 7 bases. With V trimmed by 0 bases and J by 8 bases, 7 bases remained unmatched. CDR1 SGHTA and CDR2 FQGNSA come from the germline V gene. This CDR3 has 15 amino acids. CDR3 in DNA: TGTGCCAGCAGCTTAGCGCGGGAGTCATTTCATGAGCAGTTCTTC. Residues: CASSLARESFHEQFF.

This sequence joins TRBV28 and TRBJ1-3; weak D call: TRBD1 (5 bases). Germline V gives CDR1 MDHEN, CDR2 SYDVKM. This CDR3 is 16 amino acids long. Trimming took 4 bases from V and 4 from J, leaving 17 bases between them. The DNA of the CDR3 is TGTGCCAGCAGTTCTACGACGGCGGGGCCGGGAAACACCATATATTTT. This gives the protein CASSSTTAGPGNTIYF.

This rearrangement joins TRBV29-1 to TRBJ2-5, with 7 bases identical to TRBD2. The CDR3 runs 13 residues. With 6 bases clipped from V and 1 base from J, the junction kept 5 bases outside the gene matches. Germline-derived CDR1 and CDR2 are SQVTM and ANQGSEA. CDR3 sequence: CSVPSGLQETQYF. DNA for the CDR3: TGCAGCGTACCTAGCGGTCTCCAAGAGACCCAGTACTTC.

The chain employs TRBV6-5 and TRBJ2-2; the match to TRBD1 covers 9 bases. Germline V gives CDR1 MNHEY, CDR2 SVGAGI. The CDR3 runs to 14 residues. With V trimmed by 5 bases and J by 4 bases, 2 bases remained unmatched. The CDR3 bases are TGTGCCAGCAGTCTGGACAGGGGCACCGGGGAGCTGTTTTTT. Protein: CASSLDRGTGELFF.

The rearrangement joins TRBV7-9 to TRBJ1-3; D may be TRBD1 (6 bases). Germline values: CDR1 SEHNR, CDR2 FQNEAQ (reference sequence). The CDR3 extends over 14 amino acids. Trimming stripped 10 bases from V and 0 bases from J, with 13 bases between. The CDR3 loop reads CATPDRYSGNTIYF. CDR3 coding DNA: TGTGCCACCCCCGACAGGTACTCTGGAAACACCATATATTTT.

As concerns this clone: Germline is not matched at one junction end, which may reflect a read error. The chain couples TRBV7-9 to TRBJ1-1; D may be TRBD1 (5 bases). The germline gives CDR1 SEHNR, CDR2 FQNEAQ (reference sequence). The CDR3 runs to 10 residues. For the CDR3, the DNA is TGTTCCAGCAAGGGGAACGGAGCTTTCTTT. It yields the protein CSSKGNGAFF.

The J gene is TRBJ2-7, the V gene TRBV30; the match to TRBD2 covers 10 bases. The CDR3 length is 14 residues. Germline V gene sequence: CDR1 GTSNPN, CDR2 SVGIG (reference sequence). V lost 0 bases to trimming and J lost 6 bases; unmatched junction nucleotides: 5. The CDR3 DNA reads TGTGCCTGGAGTGTACGGACTAGCGGCACCGAGCAGTACTTC. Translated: CAWSVRTSGTEQYF. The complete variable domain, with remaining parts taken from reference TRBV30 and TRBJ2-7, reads SQTIHQWPATLVQPVGSPLSLECTVEGTSNPNLYWYRQAAGRGLQLLFYSVGIGQISSEVPQNLSASRPQDRQFILSSKKLLLSDSGFYLCAWSVRTSGTEQYFGPGTRLTVT.

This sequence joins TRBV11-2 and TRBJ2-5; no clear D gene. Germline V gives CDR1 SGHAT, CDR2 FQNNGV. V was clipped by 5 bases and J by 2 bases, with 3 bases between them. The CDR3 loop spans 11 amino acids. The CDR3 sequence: CASSQQETQYF. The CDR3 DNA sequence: TGTGCCAGCAGCCAACAAGAGACCCAGTACTTC.

CDR3 DNA sequence: TGTGCCAGCAGAGGTAAGCGTGGCGGCTACAATGAGCAGTTCTTC. Translated: CASRGKRGGYNEQFF. The chain recombines TRBV6-5 with TRBJ2-1; D call uncertain. The V gene lost 6 bases and the J gene lost 3 bases, with 15 bases spanning the gap. CDR1 and CDR2 (germline): MNHEY, SVGAGI. CDR3 length: 15 residues.

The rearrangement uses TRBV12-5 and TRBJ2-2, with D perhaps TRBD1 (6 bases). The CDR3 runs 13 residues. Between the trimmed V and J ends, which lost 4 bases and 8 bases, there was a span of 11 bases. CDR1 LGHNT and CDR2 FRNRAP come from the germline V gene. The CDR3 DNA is TGTGCTAGTGGTTCCTCAGGGGTTGGGGAGCTGTTTTTT. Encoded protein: CASGSSGVGELFF.

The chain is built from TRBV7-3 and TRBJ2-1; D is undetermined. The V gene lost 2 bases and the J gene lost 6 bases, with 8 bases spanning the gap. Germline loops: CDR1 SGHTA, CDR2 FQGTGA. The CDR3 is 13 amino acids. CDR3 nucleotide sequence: TGTGCCAGCAGCTTAGGTTTCGGCAATGAGCAGTTCTTC. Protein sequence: CASSLGFGNEQFF.

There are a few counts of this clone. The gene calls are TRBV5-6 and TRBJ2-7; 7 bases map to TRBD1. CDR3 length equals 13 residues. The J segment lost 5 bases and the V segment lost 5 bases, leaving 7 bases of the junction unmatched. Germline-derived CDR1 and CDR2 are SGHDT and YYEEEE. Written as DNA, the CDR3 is TGTGCCAGCAGAGGGGCAGGGGGAGACGAGCAGTACTTC. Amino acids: CASRGAGGDEQYF.

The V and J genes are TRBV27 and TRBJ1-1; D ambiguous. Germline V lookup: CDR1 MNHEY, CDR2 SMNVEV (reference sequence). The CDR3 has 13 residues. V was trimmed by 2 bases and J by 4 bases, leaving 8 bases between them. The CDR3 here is CASSLVRGTEAFF. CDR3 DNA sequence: TGTGCCAGCAGTTTAGTTCGGGGCACTGAAGCTTTCTTT.

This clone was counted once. The CDR3 spells CASSYSRAGSGNTIYF. The DNA of the CDR3 is TGTGCCAGCAGTTACTCGAGGGCAGGTTCTGGAAACACCATATATTTT. The genes are TRBV6-5 and TRBJ1-3; the D is unclear. The CDR3 consists of 16 residues. Germline lookup yields CDR1 MNHEY and CDR2 SVGAGI. V was trimmed by 0 bases and J by 1 base, leaving 10 bases between them.

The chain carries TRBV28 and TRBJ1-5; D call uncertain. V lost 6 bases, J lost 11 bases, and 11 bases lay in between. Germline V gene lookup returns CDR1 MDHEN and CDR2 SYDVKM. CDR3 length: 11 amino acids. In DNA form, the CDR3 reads TGTGCCAGCAGCCCACGGACTTCCCAGCATTTT. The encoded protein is CASSPRTSQHF. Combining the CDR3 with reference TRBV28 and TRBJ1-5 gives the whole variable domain DVKVTQSSRYLVKRTGEKVFLECVQDMDHENMFWYRQDPGLGLRLIYFSYDVKMKEKGDIPEGYSVSREKKERFSLILESASTNQTSMYLCASSPRTSQHFGDGTRLSIL.

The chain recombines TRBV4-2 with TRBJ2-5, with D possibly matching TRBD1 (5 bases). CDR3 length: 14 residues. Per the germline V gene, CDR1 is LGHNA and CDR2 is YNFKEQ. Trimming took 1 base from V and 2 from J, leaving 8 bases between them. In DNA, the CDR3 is TGTGCCAGCAGCCAAGCTCGACAGCAAGAGACCCAGTACTTC. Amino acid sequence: CASSQARQQETQYF.

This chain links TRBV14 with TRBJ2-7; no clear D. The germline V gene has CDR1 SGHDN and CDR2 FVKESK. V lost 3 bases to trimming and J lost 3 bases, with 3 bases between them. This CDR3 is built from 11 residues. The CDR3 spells CASSHHYEQYF. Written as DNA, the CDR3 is TGTGCCAGCAGCCACCACTACGAGCAGTACTTC.

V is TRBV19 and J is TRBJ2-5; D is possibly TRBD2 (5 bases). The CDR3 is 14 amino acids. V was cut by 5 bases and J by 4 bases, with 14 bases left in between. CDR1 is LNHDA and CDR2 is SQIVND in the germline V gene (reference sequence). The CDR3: CASSPLLDSETQYF. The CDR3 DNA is TGTGCCAGTAGTCCTCTCCTGGACTCAGAGACCCAGTACTTC.

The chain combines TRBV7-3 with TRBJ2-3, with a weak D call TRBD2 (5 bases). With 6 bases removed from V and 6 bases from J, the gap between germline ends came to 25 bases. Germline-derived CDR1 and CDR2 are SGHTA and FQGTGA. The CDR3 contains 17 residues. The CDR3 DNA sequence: TGTGCCAGCAGTTCTGCCGGGGTTGGGTCGGGATACGATACGCAGTATTTT. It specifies CASSSAGVGSGYDTQYF. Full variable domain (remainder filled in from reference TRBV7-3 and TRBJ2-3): GAGVSQTPSNKVTEKGKYVELRCDPISGHTALYWYRQSLGQGPEFLIYFQGTGAADDSGLPNDRFFAVRPEGSVSTLKIQRTERGDSAVYLCASSSAGVGSGYDTQYFGPGTRLTVL.

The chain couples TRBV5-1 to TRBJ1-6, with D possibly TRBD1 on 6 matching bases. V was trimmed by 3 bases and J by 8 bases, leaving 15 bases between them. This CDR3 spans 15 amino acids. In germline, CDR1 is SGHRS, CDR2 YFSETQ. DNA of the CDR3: TGCGCCAGCAGCTCGGGACAATTTAGGGATTCACCCCTCCACTTT. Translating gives CASSSGQFRDSPLHF. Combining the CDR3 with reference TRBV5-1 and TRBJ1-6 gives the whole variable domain KAGVTQTPRYLIKTRGQQVTLSCSPISGHRSVSWYQQTPGQGLQFLFEYFSETQRNKGNFPGRFSGRQFSNSRSEMNVSTLELGDSALYLCASSSGQFRDSPLHFGNGTRLTVT.

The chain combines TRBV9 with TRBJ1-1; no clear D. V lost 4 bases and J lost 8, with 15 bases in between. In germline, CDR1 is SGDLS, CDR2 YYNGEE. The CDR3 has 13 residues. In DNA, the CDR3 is TGTGCCAGCAGCCAAGAGGGCGGCGGGGAAGCTTTCTTT. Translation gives CASSQEGGGEAFF.

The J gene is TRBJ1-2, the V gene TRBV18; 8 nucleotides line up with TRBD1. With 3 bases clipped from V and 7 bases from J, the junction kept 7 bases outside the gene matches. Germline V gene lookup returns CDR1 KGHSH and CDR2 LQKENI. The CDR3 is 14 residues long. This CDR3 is CASSPEAGGSGYTF. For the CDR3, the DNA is TGTGCCAGCTCACCGGAGGCAGGGGGCTCTGGCTACACCTTC.

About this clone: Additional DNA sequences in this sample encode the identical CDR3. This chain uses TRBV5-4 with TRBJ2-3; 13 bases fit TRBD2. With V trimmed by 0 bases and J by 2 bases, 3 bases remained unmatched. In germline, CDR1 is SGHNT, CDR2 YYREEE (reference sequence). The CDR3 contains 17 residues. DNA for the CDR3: TGTGCCAGCAGCTTGGGTGGACTAGCGGGAGTCACAGATACGCAGTATTTT. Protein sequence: CASSLGGLAGVTDTQYF.